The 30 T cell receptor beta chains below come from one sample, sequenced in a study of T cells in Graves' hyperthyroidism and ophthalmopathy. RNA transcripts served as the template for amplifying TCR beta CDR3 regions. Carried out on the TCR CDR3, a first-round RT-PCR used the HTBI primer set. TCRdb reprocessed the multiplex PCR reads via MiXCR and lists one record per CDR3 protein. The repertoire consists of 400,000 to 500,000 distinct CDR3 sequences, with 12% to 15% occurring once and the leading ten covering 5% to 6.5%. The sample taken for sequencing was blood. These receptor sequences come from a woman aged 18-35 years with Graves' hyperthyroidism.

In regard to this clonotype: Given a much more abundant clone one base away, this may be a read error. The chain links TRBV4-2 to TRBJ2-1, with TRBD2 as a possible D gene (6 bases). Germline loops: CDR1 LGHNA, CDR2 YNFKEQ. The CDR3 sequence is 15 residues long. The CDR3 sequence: CASSQDTSSYNEQSF. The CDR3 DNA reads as TGTGCCAGCAGCCAAGATACTAGCTCCTACAATGAGCAGTCCTTC.

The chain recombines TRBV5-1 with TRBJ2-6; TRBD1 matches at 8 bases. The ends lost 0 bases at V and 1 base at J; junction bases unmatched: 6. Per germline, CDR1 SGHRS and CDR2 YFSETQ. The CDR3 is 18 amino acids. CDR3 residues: CASSLVSGGASGANVLTF. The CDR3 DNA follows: TGCGCCAGCAGCTTGGTTTCAGGGGGCGCGTCTGGGGCCAACGTCCTGACTTTC.

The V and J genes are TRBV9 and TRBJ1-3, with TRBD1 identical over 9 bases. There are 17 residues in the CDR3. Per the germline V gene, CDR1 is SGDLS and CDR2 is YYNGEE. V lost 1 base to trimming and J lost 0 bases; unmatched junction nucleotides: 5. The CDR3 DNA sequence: TGTGCCAGCAGCGTAAGAGGGGGACAGGGCTCTGGAAACACCATATATTTT. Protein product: CASSVRGGQGSGNTIYF.

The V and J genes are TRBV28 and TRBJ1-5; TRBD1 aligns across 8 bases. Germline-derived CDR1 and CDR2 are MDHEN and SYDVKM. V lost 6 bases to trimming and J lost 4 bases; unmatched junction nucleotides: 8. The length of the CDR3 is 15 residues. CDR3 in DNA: TGTGCCAGCAGAGCCGGACAGGGCGATAATCAGCCCCAGCATTTT. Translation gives CASRAGQGDNQPQHF.

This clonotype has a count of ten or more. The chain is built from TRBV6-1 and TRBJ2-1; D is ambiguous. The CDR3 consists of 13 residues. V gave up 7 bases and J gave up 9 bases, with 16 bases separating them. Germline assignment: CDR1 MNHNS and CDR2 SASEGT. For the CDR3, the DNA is TGTGCCAGCAATAAAGTGATAGGTCTTGAGCAGTTCTTC. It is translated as CASNKVIGLEQFF.

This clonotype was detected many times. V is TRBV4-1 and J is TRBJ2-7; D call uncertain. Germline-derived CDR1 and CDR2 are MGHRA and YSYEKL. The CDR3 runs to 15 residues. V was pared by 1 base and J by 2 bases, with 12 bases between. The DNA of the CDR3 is TGCGCCAGCAGCCAAGTCGAAGCACTCCCCTACGAGCAGTACTTC. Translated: CASSQVEALPYEQYF.

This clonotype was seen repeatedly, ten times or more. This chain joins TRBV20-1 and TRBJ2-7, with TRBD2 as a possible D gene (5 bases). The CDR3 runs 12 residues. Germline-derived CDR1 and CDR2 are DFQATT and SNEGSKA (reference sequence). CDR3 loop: CGTRTVTYEQYF. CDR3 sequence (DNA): TGCGGAACGAGGACTGTAACCTACGAGCAGTACTTC.

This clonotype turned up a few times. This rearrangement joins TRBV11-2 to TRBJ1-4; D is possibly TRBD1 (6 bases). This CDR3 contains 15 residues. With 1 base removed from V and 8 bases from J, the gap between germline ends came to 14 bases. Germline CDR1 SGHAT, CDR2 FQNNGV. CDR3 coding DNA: TGTGCCAGCAGCTTAGGGACAGATGGGGGAGAAAAACTGTTTTTT. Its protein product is CASSLGTDGGEKLFF.

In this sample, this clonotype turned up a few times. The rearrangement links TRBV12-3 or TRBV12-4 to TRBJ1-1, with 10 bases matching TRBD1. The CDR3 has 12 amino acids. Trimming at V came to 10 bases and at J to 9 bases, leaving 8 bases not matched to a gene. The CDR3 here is CAIGTGEAQAFF. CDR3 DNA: TGTGCCATAGGGACAGGGGAGGCTCAAGCTTTCTTT.

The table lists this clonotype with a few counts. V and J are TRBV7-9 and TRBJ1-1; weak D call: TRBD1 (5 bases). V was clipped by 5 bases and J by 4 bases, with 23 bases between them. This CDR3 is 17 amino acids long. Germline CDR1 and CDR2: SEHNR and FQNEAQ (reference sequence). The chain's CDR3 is CASSPSIRALTGTEAFF. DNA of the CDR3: TGTGCCAGCAGCCCCTCGATCAGGGCACTAACAGGCACTGAAGCTTTCTTT.

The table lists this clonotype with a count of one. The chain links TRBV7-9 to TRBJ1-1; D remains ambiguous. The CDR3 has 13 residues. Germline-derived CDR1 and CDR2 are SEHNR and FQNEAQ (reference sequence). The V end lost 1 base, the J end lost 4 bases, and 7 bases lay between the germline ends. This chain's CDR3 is CASSLVSSTEAFF. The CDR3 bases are TGTGCCAGCAGCTTAGTAAGCAGCACTGAAGCTTTCTTT.

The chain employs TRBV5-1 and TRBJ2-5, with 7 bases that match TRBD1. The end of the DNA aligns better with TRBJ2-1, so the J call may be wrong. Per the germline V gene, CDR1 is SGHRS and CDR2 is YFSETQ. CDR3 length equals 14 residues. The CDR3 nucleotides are TGCGCCAGCAGCTCTGGGGACAGTCAAGAGACCCAGTTCTTC. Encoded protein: CASSSGDSQETQFF.

The CDR3 loop is CASSYPRDRGLNTEAFF. The CDR3 nucleotides are TGTGCCAGCAGTTATCCCCGGGACAGGGGTTTGAACACTGAAGCTTTCTTT. This chain links TRBV6-5 with TRBJ1-1, with 10 positions matching TRBD1. Per the germline V gene, CDR1 is MNHEY and CDR2 is SVGAGI. V dropped 3 bases and J dropped 0; count of bases not matched to a gene: 7. The CDR3 extends over 17 amino acids.

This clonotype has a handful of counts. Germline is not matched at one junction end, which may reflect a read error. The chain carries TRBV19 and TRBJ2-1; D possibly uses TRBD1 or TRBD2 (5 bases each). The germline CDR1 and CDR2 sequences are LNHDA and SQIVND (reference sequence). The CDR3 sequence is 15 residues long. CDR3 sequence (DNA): TGTGCCAGTAGTATAGATCTGGGGGTCTACAATGGGCAGTTCTTC. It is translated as CASSIDLGVYNGQFF.

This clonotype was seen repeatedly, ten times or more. The CDR3 spells CASGTRGDTQYF. The CDR3 nucleotides read TGTGCCAGCGGGACTAGGGGAGATACGCAGTATTTT. V is TRBV6-1 and J is TRBJ2-3, with 8 nucleotides matching TRBD2. CDR1 and CDR2 (germline): MNHNS, SASEGT. The CDR3 is made up of 12 amino acids. V trimming: 8 bases; J trimming: 5 bases; junction bases outside the gene matches: 3.

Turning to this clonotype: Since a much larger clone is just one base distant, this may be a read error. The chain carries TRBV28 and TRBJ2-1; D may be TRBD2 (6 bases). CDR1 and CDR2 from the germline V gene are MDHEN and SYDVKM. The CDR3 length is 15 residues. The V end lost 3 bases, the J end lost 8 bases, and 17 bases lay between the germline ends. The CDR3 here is CASSLAGPRCYEQFF. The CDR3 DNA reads TGTGCCAGCAGTTTGGCGGGACCTCGTTGTTATGAGCAGTTCTTC. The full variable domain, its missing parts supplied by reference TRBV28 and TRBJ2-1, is DVKVTQSSRYLVKRTGEKVFLECVQDMDHENMFWYRQDPGLGLRLIYFSYDVKMKEKGDIPEGYSVSREKKERFSLILESASTNQTSMYLCASSLAGPRCYEQFFGPGTRLTVL.

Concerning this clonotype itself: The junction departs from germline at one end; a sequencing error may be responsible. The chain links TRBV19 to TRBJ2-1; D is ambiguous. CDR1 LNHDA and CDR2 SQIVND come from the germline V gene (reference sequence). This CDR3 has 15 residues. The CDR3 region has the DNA TGTGCCAGTAGAATGGATGCAAACTCCTACAATAAGCAGTTCTTC. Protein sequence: CASRMDANSYNKQFF.

CDR3 residues: CASGNRGGEAFF. CDR3 bases: TGTGCCAGTGGAAACAGGGGAGGTGAAGCTTTCTTT. The chain links TRBV19 to TRBJ1-1; 7 positions agree with TRBD1. The germline CDR1 and CDR2 sequences are LNHDA and SQIVND (reference sequence). CDR3 length: 12 amino acids. Trimming removed 8 bases from V and 7 bases from J; junction bases left unmatched: 7.

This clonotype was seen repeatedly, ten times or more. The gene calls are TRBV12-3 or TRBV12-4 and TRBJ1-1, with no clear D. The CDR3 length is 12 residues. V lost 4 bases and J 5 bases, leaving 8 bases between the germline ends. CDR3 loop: CASSSRVTEAFF. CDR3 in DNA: TGTGCCAGCAGTTCAAGGGTAACTGAAGCTTTCTTT.

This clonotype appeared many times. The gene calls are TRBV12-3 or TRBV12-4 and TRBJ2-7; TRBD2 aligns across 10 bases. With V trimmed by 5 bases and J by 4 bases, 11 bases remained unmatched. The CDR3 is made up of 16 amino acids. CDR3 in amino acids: CASSLYSGTSVYEQYF. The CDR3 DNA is TGTGCCAGCAGTCTTTACTCCGGGACTAGCGTGTACGAGCAGTACTTC.

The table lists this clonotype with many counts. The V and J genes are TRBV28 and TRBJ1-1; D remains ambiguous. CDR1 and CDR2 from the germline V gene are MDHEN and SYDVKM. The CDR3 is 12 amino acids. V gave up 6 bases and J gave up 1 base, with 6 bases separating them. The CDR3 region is CASSERNTEAFF. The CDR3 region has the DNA TGTGCCAGCAGCGAACGGAACACTGAAGCTTTCTTT.

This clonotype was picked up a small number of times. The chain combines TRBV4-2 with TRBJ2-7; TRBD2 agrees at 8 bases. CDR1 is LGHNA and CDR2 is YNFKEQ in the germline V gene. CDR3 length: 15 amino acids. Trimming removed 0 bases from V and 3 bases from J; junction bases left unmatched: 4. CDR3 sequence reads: CASSQDLSGNYEQYF. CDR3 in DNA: TGTGCCAGCAGCCAAGATCTTAGCGGGAACTACGAGCAGTACTTC.

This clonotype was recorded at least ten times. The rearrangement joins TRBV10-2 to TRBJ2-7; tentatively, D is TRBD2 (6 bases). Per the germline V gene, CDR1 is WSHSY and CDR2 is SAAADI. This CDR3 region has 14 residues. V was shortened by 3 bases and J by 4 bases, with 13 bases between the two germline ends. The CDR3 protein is CASSDSGERYEQYF. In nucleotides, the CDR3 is TGCGCCAGCAGTGACTCGGGGGAGAGGTACGAGCAGTACTTC.

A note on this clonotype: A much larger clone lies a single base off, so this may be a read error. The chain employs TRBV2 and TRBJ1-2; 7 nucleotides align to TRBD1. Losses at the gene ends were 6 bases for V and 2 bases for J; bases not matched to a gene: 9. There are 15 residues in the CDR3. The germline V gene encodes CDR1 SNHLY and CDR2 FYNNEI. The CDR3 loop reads CASRTVPGQNYGYTF. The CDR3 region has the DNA TGTGCCAGCAGAACGGTTCCGGGACAGAACTATGGCTACACCTTC.

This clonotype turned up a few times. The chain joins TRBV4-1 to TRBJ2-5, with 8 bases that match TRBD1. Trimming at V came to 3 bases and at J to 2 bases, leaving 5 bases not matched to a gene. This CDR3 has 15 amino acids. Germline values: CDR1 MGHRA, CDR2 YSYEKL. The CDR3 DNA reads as TGCGCCAGCAGCCAGCCGAGGGACAGGCAAGAGACCCAGTACTTC. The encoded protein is CASSQPRDRQETQYF.

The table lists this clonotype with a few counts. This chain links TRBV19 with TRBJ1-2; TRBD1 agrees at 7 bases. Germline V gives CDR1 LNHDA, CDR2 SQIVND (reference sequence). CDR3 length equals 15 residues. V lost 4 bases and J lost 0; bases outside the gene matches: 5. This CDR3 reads CASSTRDRPNYGYTF. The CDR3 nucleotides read TGTGCCAGTAGTACCCGGGACAGACCTAACTATGGCTACACCTTC.

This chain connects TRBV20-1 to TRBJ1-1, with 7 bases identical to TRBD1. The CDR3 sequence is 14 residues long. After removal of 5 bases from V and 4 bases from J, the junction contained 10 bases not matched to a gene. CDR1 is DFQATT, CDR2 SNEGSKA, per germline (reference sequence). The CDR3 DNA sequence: TGCAGTGCTGAGCCGACAGGGATCTTCACTGAAGCTTTCTTT. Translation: CSAEPTGIFTEAFF.

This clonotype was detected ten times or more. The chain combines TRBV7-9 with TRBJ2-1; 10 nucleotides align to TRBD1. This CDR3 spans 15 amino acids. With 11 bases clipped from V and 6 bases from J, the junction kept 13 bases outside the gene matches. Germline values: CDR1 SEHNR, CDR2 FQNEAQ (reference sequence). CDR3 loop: CAHTLPGQGFNEQFF. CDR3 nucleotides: TGTGCCCACACACTTCCGGGACAGGGGTTCAATGAGCAGTTCTTC.

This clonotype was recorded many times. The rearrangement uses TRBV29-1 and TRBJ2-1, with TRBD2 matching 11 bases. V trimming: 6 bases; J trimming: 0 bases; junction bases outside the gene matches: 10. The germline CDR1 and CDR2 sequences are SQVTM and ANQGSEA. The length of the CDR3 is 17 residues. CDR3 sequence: CSVAPSSGRSSYNEQFF. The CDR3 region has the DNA TGCAGCGTGGCCCCGTCTAGCGGGAGGTCCTCCTACAATGAGCAGTTCTTC.

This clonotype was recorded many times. CDR3 residues: CASPPTSGRPTDTQYF. The CDR3 nucleotides are TGTGCCAGCCCCCCGACTAGCGGGAGGCCCACAGATACGCAGTATTTT. This chain uses TRBV7-9 with TRBJ2-3, with 13 bases that match TRBD2. The V gene end was trimmed by 8 bases and the J gene end by 2 bases; junction bases not matched to a gene: 7. This CDR3 comprises 16 residues. Germline assignment: CDR1 SEHNR and CDR2 FQNEAQ (reference sequence).